This entry lists 8 T cell receptor beta chains sequenced from one sample in a study of vaccination effects on CD4 cells after COVID-19. Peptide-pool stimulation followed by sequencing identified expanded antigen-specific CD4+ clonotypes in the ViraFEST assay. Following a roughly 11-day culture, CD4+ T cells were purified. It was two doses of either the BNT162b2 or mRNA-1273 vaccine that participants received. Measured with immunoSEQ multiplex PCR; TCRdb has only the in-frame clones, and not every one. The sample carries 25,000 to 40,000 clones, around 80% recorded once. These receptors have no known antigen. Sequences were derived from CD4+ T cells from PBMCs cultured with HCoV-NL63 spike peptides, sampled after COVID-19 vaccination. Receptors were obtained from a human donor who received a COVID-19 vaccine. Some clones in this sample may be carry-over from other donors' samples.

This clone has only a few counts. This chain uses TRBV10-3 with TRBJ1-1; maybe TRBD1 (5 bases). CDR3 length equals 13 residues. The germline CDR1 and CDR2 sequences are ENHRY and SYGVKD. V lost 6 bases and J 5 bases, leaving 13 bases between the germline ends. CDR3 sequence (DNA): TGTGCCATCAGCGTTATCAGGGAGACTGAAGCTTTCTTT. Translation gives CAISVIRETEAFF.

This clone was detected once. V and J are TRBV19 and TRBJ2-4, with 11 positions matching TRBD1. The CDR3 runs 16 residues. Germline V lookup: CDR1 LNHDA, CDR2 SQIVND (reference sequence). Trimming cost V 5 bases and J 3 bases; bases outside gene matches: 6. CDR3 coding DNA: TGTGCCAGTAGTGCGTGGGGACAGGGGGGCAAAAACATTCAGTACTTC. Its protein product is CASSAWGQGGKNIQYF. The full variable domain, with the rest looked up from reference TRBV19 and TRBJ2-4, is DGGITQSPKYLFRKEGQNVTLSCEQNLNHDAMYWYRQDPGQGLRLIYYSQIVNDFQKGDIAEGYSVSREKKESFPLTVTSAQKNPTAFYLCASSAWGQGGKNIQYFGAGTRLSVL.

This clone was seen a handful of times. The chain joins TRBV10-3 to TRBJ1-2; weak D call: TRBD1 (6 bases). Germline CDR1 and CDR2: ENHRY and SYGVKD. The CDR3 extends over 14 amino acids. The V and J ends lost 0 bases and 14 bases respectively, with 19 bases between them. The CDR3 loop is CAISESNRVSSGTF. The CDR3 coding sequence is TGTGCCATCAGTGAGTCGAACAGGGTTTCCTCGGGGACCTTC.

V and J are TRBV18 and TRBJ1-1; TRBD1 agrees at 12 bases. The CDR3 loop spans 17 amino acids. V shed 3 bases and J 4 bases; nucleotides not matched to a gene: 9. The germline CDR1 and CDR2 sequences are KGHSH and LQKENI. The CDR3 loop is CASSPTGTGGDGTEAFF. The CDR3 DNA reads TGTGCCAGCTCACCGACCGGGACAGGGGGCGACGGCACTGAAGCTTTCTTT.

This rearrangement joins TRBV7-2 to TRBJ1-6; D gene uncertain. Germline V gene sequence: CDR1 SGHTA, CDR2 FQGNSA. Trimming removed 3 bases from V and 10 bases from J, with 7 bases in between. This CDR3 has 12 residues. Here the CDR3 DNA reads TGTGCCAGCAGCTTCCAGCGCTCACCCCTCCACTTT. It encodes CASSFQRSPLHF.

CDR3 sequence: CASKRQGSYEQYV. Here the CDR3 DNA reads TGTGCCAGCAAAAGACAGGGTTCCTACGAGCAGTACGTC. V gene TRBV6-5 combines with J gene TRBJ2-7; 7 bases match TRBD1. The CDR3 is made up of 13 amino acids. The trim removed 7 bases at V and 1 base at J, leaving 4 bases unmatched. Germline V gives CDR1 MNHEY, CDR2 SVGAGI.

The chain links TRBV28 to TRBJ1-2; 7 bases are shared with TRBD1. V shed 3 bases, J shed 3 bases, and the junction held 4 bases outside the gene matches. The CDR3 loop spans 14 amino acids. The germline V gene has CDR1 MDHEN and CDR2 SYDVKM. The CDR3 is CASSFLQGDYGYTF. The CDR3 DNA reads as TGTGCCAGCAGTTTTCTTCAGGGGGACTATGGCTACACCTTC.

The chain employs TRBV6-5 and TRBJ1-2; 10 bases agree with TRBD1. The CDR3 totals 15 residues. Germline CDR1 and CDR2: MNHEY and SVGAGI. V shed 6 bases, J shed 1 base, and the junction held 5 bases outside the gene matches. Here the CDR3 DNA reads TGTGCCAGCAGCCGGGACAGGGGATTTAACTATGGCTACACCTTC. Translated: CASSRDRGFNYGYTF.